Below, 29 T cell receptor beta chains from the same sample are listed, as sequenced in a study of cytomegalovirus exposure and HLA in healthy donors. The PCR contained 60 Vbeta and 13 Jbeta primers. Here immunoSEQ multiplex PCR was the method, and the copy in TCRdb shows in-frame clones only, minus some. Of some 130,000 clones detected, roughly 80% appear once; the ten largest clones hold about 2.2%. Source material: PBMCs. The receptor source for this set is a man aged 30-40 years in good health and CMV-seronegative.

The J gene is TRBJ1-3, the V gene TRBV11-2; the D is unclear. Germline V CDR1 and CDR2: SGHAT, FQNNGV. Trimming left V 6 bases short and J 0 bases short, with 12 bases between. CDR3 length equals 15 residues. In DNA form, the CDR3 reads TGTGCCAGCAGTCCAGAGCGGGGCTCTGGAAACACCATATATTTT. Its protein product is CASSPERGSGNTIYF.

The V and J genes are TRBV4-3 and TRBJ2-6; 11 bases agree with TRBD2. Germline V CDR1 and CDR2: LGHNA, YSLEER. This CDR3 is 19 amino acids long. The ends lost 1 base at V and 0 bases at J; junction bases unmatched: 5. The CDR3 loop is CASSQGTSGPGSGANVLTF. For the CDR3, the DNA is TGCGCCAGCAGCCAAGGGACTAGCGGGCCGGGCTCTGGGGCCAACGTCCTGACTTTC.

V and J are TRBV6-6 and TRBJ2-3, with 10 bases fitting TRBD2. CDR3 length: 15 residues. Germline V gives CDR1 MNHNY, CDR2 SVGAGI (reference sequence). After removal of 5 bases from V and 1 base from J, the junction contained 3 bases not matched to a gene. This CDR3 reads CASSILAGGTDTQYF. CDR3 coding DNA: TGTGCCAGCAGTATCCTAGCGGGGGGCACAGATACGCAGTATTTT.

This chain uses TRBV7-8 with TRBJ1-2; D gene unclear. With 6 bases removed from V and 2 bases from J, the gap between germline ends came to 13 bases. The germline CDR1 and CDR2 sequences are SGHVS and FQNEAQ. CDR3 length: 14 amino acids. CDR3 protein: CASRGSRANYGYTF. CDR3 DNA sequence: TGTGCCAGCAGAGGATCGAGGGCCAACTATGGCTACACCTTC.

The gene calls are TRBV10-3 and TRBJ2-2; 7 nucleotides line up with TRBD2. V was pared by 0 bases and J by 6 bases, with 4 bases of the junction left unmatched. This CDR3 contains 15 residues. Germline lookup yields CDR1 ENHRY and CDR2 SYGVKD. The DNA for the CDR3 is TGTGCCATCAGTGAGTCGAGGGAGGGCCCCGGGGAGCTGTTTTTT. This codes for CAISESREGPGELFF.

The chain employs TRBV7-9 and TRBJ2-1; D is unresolved. This CDR3 region has 12 residues. The V gene's germline CDR1 is SEHNR and CDR2 FQNEAQ (reference sequence). V gave up 3 bases and J gave up 9 bases, with 9 bases separating them. In DNA form, the CDR3 reads TGTGCCAGCAGCTTTACAGTTGGTGAGCAGTTCTTC. This codes for CASSFTVGEQFF.

This clone was counted a few times. V usage is TRBV5-4 and J usage is TRBJ1-4; 8 bases map to TRBD1. The CDR3 totals 16 residues. Germline lookup yields CDR1 SGHNT and CDR2 YYREEE (reference sequence). V trimming: 5 bases; J trimming: 8 bases; junction bases outside the gene matches: 14. CDR3 amino acids: CASSLPGGFMGEKLFF. The CDR3 nucleotides are TGTGCCAGCAGTCTTCCAGGGGGCTTCATGGGAGAAAAACTGTTTTTT. The variable domain in full, with the rest retrieved from reference TRBV5-4 and TRBJ1-4, is ETGVTQSPTHLIKTRGQQVTLRCSSQSGHNTVSWYQQALGQGPQFIFQYYREEENGRGNFPPRFSGLQFPNYSSELNVNALELDDSALYLCASSLPGGFMGEKLFFGSGTQLSVL.

This chain connects TRBV27 to TRBJ2-6; D is perhaps TRBD1 (5 bases). V was trimmed by 6 bases and J by 2 bases, leaving 14 bases between them. Germline values: CDR1 MNHEY, CDR2 SMNVEV (reference sequence). The CDR3 contains 16 residues. CDR3 sequence reads: CASSPGWGTGANVLTF. CDR3 in DNA: TGTGCCAGCAGCCCCGGTTGGGGCACTGGGGCCAACGTCCTGACTTTC.

This clone was seen just once. This chain links TRBV6-6 with TRBJ1-2, with TRBD1 matching over 9 bases. With V trimmed by 6 bases and J by 5 bases, 13 bases remained unmatched. The CDR3 sequence is 16 residues long. Per the germline V gene, CDR1 is MNHNY and CDR2 is SVGAGI (reference sequence). Here the CDR3 reads CASSPERRDRVYGYTF. In DNA, the CDR3 is TGTGCCAGCAGCCCCGAAAGGAGGGACAGGGTGTATGGCTACACCTTC.

The chain uses TRBV19 and TRBJ1-5; 9 bases match TRBD1. V dropped 3 bases and J dropped 6; count of bases not matched to a gene: 6. Per the germline V gene, CDR1 is LNHDA and CDR2 is SQIVND (reference sequence). This CDR3 has 15 amino acids. The CDR3 region is CASSIPQGAGQPQHF. DNA for the CDR3: TGTGCCAGTAGTATCCCACAGGGGGCTGGTCAGCCCCAGCATTTT.

The genes are TRBV7-6 and TRBJ2-1; weak D call: TRBD1 (5 bases). CDR1 and CDR2 from the germline V gene are SGHVS and FNYEAQ. V was cut by 6 bases and J by 1 base, with 7 bases left in between. This CDR3 spans 13 amino acids. The CDR3 here is CASRSGSYNEQFF. The DNA of the CDR3 is TGTGCCAGCAGGTCAGGGTCCTACAATGAGCAGTTCTTC.

This chain uses TRBV28 with TRBJ2-7, with D hard to call. Trimming cost V 6 bases and J 0 bases, with 18 bases left between them. Germline V lookup: CDR1 MDHEN, CDR2 SYDVKM. The CDR3 totals 16 residues. The CDR3 loop reads CASSGADRISSYEQYF. The CDR3 DNA sequence: TGTGCCAGCAGCGGCGCGGATAGGATTAGCTCCTACGAGCAGTACTTC.

V gene TRBV19 combines with J gene TRBJ2-3, with D perhaps matching TRBD1 (6 bases). The CDR3 extends over 13 amino acids. The V and J ends lost 4 bases and 3 bases respectively, with 8 bases between them. Germline V gene lookup returns CDR1 LNHDA and CDR2 SQIVND (reference sequence). The CDR3 DNA reads as TGTGCCAGTAGTACACAGGGTACAGATACGCAGTATTTT. This translates into CASSTQGTDTQYF.

This clone was seen just once. The chain couples TRBV10-3 to TRBJ1-3; D remains unclear. Trimming took off 0 bases at V and 8 bases at J, with 14 bases between the two ends. CDR1 ENHRY and CDR2 SYGVKD come from the germline V gene. This CDR3 comprises 15 residues. The CDR3 region is CAISESEYLRDTIYF. The DNA of the CDR3 is TGTGCCATCAGTGAGTCGGAATATCTGCGGGACACCATATATTTT.

V usage is TRBV27 and J usage is TRBJ2-7; 9 positions match TRBD2. The CDR3 has 16 residues. The junction had 7 bases not matched to a gene; V was cut back by 2 bases and J by 2 bases. The V gene's germline CDR1 is MNHEY and CDR2 SMNVEV (reference sequence). The chain's CDR3 is CASSLISPSGAYEQYF. DNA for the CDR3: TGTGCCAGCAGTTTAATTTCTCCTAGCGGGGCCTACGAGCAGTACTTC.

This clone occurred a few times. The rearrangement links TRBV7-2 to TRBJ2-3; 8 bases are a match to TRBD2. The V gene's germline CDR1 is SGHTA and CDR2 FQGNSA. The V and J ends lost 5 bases and 6 bases, in that order; junction bases with no gene match: 13. This CDR3 is 16 amino acids long. The CDR3 reads CASSHTGGAILDTQYF. The CDR3 DNA reads TGTGCCAGCAGCCATACCGGGGGGGCGATATTGGATACGCAGTATTTT.

The chain links TRBV6-5 to TRBJ2-1; 8 bases are a match to TRBD2. Unmatched junction bases numbered 7, after V lost 5 bases and J lost 7 bases. The germline CDR1 and CDR2 sequences are MNHEY and SVGAGI. This CDR3 comprises 14 residues. The CDR3 DNA is TGTGCCAGCAGTAGATCGGAGCGGGGGAATGAGCAGTTCTTC. Protein sequence: CASSRSERGNEQFF.

In this sample, this clone turned up a few times. The chain combines TRBV10-3 with TRBJ1-4; D is undetermined. This CDR3 has 13 amino acids. Trimming left V 6 bases short and J 8 bases short, with 13 bases between. Germline CDR1 is ENHRY and CDR2 is SYGVKD. CDR3 coding DNA: TGTGCCATCAGGGGGAGCTTGGGGGAAAAACTGTTTTTT. This translates into CAIRGSLGEKLFF.

The CDR3 region is CASSSSGNYGYTF. In nucleotides, the CDR3 is TGTGCCAGCAGCTCTTCAGGGAACTATGGCTACACCTTC. The chain carries TRBV19 and TRBJ1-2; D is possibly TRBD1 (5 bases). V was pared by 9 bases and J by 2 bases, with 13 bases between. The CDR3 consists of 13 residues. The germline V gene encodes CDR1 LNHDA and CDR2 SQIVND (reference sequence).

CDR3 region: CASSPGGGNQPQHF. DNA of the CDR3: TGCGCCAGCAGCCCAGGAGGAGGCAATCAGCCCCAGCATTTT. This chain connects TRBV4-3 to TRBJ1-5; D is unresolved. CDR1 and CDR2 (germline): LGHNA, YSLEER. The V gene lost 4 bases and the J gene lost 2 bases, with 9 bases spanning the gap. CDR3 length equals 14 residues.

The V call is TRBV5-4, the J call TRBJ2-7; 9 bases fit TRBD2. J gave up 4 bases and V 3 bases, and 8 bases lay outside the gene matches. Germline V gene data show CDR1 as SGHNT and CDR2 as YYREEE (reference sequence). The CDR3 is 15 amino acids. CDR3: CASSSPLAGEYEQYF. DNA for the CDR3: TGTGCCAGCAGCTCCCCGTTAGCGGGAGAATACGAGCAGTACTTC.

J is TRBJ1-3 and V is TRBV30; D uncertain. The CDR3 is 15 residues long. CDR1 and CDR2 from the germline V gene are GTSNPN and SVGIG (reference sequence). The V and J ends lost 0 bases and 0 bases respectively, with 9 bases between them. In DNA, the CDR3 is TGTGCCTGGAGTGTCTCCAGGCTCTCTGGAAACACCATATATTTT. Its protein is CAWSVSRLSGNTIYF.

The chain joins TRBV5-1 to TRBJ2-1; 7 bases match TRBD2. Per the germline V gene, CDR1 is SGHRS and CDR2 is YFSETQ. With V trimmed by 1 base and J by 4 bases, 5 bases remained unmatched. This CDR3 contains 15 residues. The CDR3 sequence is CASSLSTSVYNEQFF. CDR3 sequence (DNA): TGCGCCAGCAGCTTGAGTACTAGCGTGTACAATGAGCAGTTCTTC.

The rearrangement links TRBV27 to TRBJ2-7, with D maybe TRBD2 (7 bases). The CDR3 length is 19 residues. Germline CDR1 MNHEY, CDR2 SMNVEV (reference sequence). V was clipped by 2 bases and J by 0 bases, with 23 bases between them. The CDR3 spells CASSLRDHGEGVTSYEQYF. In DNA, the CDR3 is TGTGCCAGCAGTTTAAGGGATCATGGGGAGGGGGTTACCTCCTACGAGCAGTACTTC.

Worth noting for this clone: The final CDR3 position lacks the conserved phenylalanine or tryptophan, pointing to a likely read error. No DNA is shown, since the ends of the CDR3 on it are uncertain; the CDR3 is the one TCRdb lists. This chain joins TRBV7-9 and TRBJ2-7; the D call TRBD2 from the table was never checked on the DNA. Germline CDR1 SEHNR, CDR2 FQNEAQ (reference sequence). The CDR3 is made up of 10 amino acids, end residues included. CDR3 residues: CASSLGTSAN.

A single count supports this clone. V and J are TRBV7-2 and TRBJ1-5; D is ambiguous. This CDR3 has 15 amino acids. CDR1 and CDR2 from the germline V gene are SGHTA and FQGNSA. Between the trimmed V and J ends, which lost 5 bases and 0 bases, there was a span of 11 bases. The CDR3 nucleotides are TGTGCCAGCAGCCCCTACGCGGATAGCAATCAGCCCCAGCATTTT. Its translation: CASSPYADSNQPQHF.

By sample fraction, this clone is medium-sized. The CDR3 loop is CASRLQGTDTQYF. The CDR3 nucleotides read TGTGCAAGTCGCTTACAGGGCACAGATACGCAGTATTTT. This chain joins TRBV12-2 and TRBJ2-3; TRBD1 was called by the table and not checked on the DNA. TRBV12-2 is designated a pseudogene. CDR3 length: 13 amino acids.

The J gene is TRBJ2-3, the V gene TRBV6-6, with D perhaps matching TRBD2 (6 bases). The V end was cut by 2 bases, the J end by 2 bases, with 8 bases between. From germline, CDR1 is MNHNY and CDR2 SVGAGI (reference sequence). The CDR3 has 14 residues. The DNA of the CDR3 is TGTGCCAGCAGTTACGGGACTGCCACAGATACGCAGTATTTT. This encodes CASSYGTATDTQYF.

This clone was counted a few times. The chain's CDR3 is CASSFLSGANVLTF. The DNA of the CDR3 is TGTGCCAGCAGCTTCCTCTCTGGGGCCAACGTCCTGACTTTC. The rearrangement uses TRBV5-4 and TRBJ2-6; D remains ambiguous. The germline V and J ends were trimmed by 2 bases and 0 bases, with 3 bases remaining between them. In germline, CDR1 is SGHNT, CDR2 YYREEE (reference sequence). This CDR3 has 14 residues.